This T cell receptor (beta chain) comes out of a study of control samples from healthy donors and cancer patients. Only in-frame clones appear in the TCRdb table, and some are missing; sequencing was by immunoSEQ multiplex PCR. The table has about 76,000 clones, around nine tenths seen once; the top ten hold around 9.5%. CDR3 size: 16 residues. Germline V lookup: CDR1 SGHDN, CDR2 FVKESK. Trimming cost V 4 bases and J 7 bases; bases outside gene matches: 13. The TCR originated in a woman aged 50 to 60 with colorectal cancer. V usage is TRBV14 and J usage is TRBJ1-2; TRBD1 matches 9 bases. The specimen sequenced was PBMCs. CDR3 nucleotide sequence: TGTGCCAGCAGCCTGGTACACGGGACAGGGTATTCTGGCTACACCTTC. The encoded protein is CASSLVHGTGYSGYTF.